The next 17 T cell receptor beta chains were all read from a single sample in a study of OX40 agonist ivuxolimab in advanced cancers. Library construction relied on the immunoSEQ multiplex PCR assay. Here the immuneACCESS table is served through TCRdb, limited to in-frame sequences with V and J called. Missing clones are a known gap in these copies; in checked studies unresolved V genes cover under half, and the rest lacks a known reason. Here the sample has about 99,000 clones; about 91% occur a single time. Around 0.31% of the sample goes to the ten largest clones. The input for sequencing was CD4+ or CD8+ T cells sorted from blood, taken in a trial of the OX40 agonist ivuxolimab. The receptor source for this set is an adult with an advanced solid tumor such as melanoma, head and neck, liver or kidney cancer.

The rearrangement uses TRBV6-5 and TRBJ2-1; no clear D. The CDR3 consists of 13 residues. CDR1 is MNHEY and CDR2 is SVGAGI in the germline V gene. V was clipped by 8 bases and J by 2 bases, with 10 bases between them. The CDR3 sequence: CASWKETYNEQFF. The CDR3 nucleotides are TGTGCCAGCTGGAAGGAAACCTACAATGAGCAGTTCTTC.

The chain combines TRBV10-3 with TRBJ2-1; 8 positions agree with TRBD1. The CDR3 spans 13 residues. The J segment lost 6 bases and the V segment lost 4 bases, leaving 2 bases of the junction unmatched. In germline, CDR1 is ENHRY, CDR2 SYGVKD. CDR3 nucleotide sequence: TGTGCCATCAGTGGGGGACAGGTCAATGAGCAGTTCTTC. This codes for CAISGGQVNEQFF.

This rearrangement joins TRBV10-3 to TRBJ2-7; D unclear. Germline V gene sequence: CDR1 ENHRY, CDR2 SYGVKD. Trimming shortened V by 3 bases and J by 0 bases, and 9 bases separated the two germline ends. The CDR3 sequence is 14 residues long. The CDR3: CAISDHGRSYEQYF. Here the CDR3 DNA reads TGTGCCATCAGTGACCACGGTCGCTCCTACGAGCAGTACTTC.

The CDR3 coding sequence is TGTGCCAGCAGGGAGGGGGGCAGGGGGGACACCGGGGAGCTGTTTTTT. This gives the protein CASREGGRGDTGELFF. The gene calls are TRBV6-6 and TRBJ2-2; TRBD1 is a possible D gene (7 bases). Per the germline V gene, CDR1 is MNHNY and CDR2 is SVGAGI (reference sequence). Trimming left V 6 bases short and J 3 bases short, with 17 bases between. The CDR3 totals 16 residues.

This clone appeared once. This chain connects TRBV4-3 to TRBJ2-5; 7 bases are a match to TRBD1. V shed 5 bases, J shed 2 bases, and the junction held 8 bases outside the gene matches. The CDR3 is 15 residues long. CDR1 and CDR2 (germline): LGHNA, YSLEER. The CDR3: CASSGIEDRQETQYF. The CDR3 nucleotides read TGCGCCAGCAGCGGAATTGAGGACAGGCAAGAGACCCAGTACTTC.

The chain recombines TRBV28 with TRBJ1-2; the match to TRBD1 covers 7 bases. J gave up 2 bases and V 3 bases, and 6 bases lay outside the gene matches. The CDR3 contains 15 residues. Germline CDR1 reads MDHEN; CDR2 reads SYDVKM. In DNA, the CDR3 is TGTGCCAGCAGTTTTAGAGACAGGGCGAACTATGGCTACACCTTC. This gives the protein CASSFRDRANYGYTF.

The rearrangement links TRBV19 to TRBJ2-2; no reliable D call. The germline CDR1 and CDR2 sequences are LNHDA and SQIVND (reference sequence). The V gene lost 4 bases and the J gene lost 6 bases, with 6 bases spanning the gap. The CDR3 is made up of 12 amino acids. CDR3 sequence reads: CASSTGPGELFF. In nucleotides, the CDR3 is TGTGCCAGTAGTACAGGCCCCGGGGAGCTGTTTTTT.

The chain recombines TRBV12-1 with TRBJ2-7; TRBD2 is the table's D call and was not checked against the DNA. TRBV12-1 is flagged as a pseudogene. CDR3 length: 16 amino acids. Here the CDR3 DNA reads TGTGCCAGCAGCCCCCCGGGGATGCGGGAGTGGGACGAGCAGTACTTC. Protein: CASSPPGMREWDEQYF.

The chain is built from TRBV19 and TRBJ2-7; 7 positions agree with TRBD1. Trimming took 4 bases from V and 2 from J; bases not matched to a gene: 5. CDR3 length: 14 residues. Germline V gene lookup returns CDR1 LNHDA and CDR2 SQIVND (reference sequence). In DNA, the CDR3 is TGTGCCAGTAGTAACCGGGACAGCCCCTACGAGCAGTACTTC. Its translation: CASSNRDSPYEQYF.

This clone has a handful of counts. The V gene is TRBV7-2, the J gene TRBJ2-7; TRBD2 matches 13 bases. Per the germline V gene, CDR1 is SGHTA and CDR2 is FQGNSA. V lost 2 bases to trimming and J lost 2 bases; unmatched junction nucleotides: 9. This CDR3 is 18 amino acids long. The CDR3 sequence is CASSLTSPLAGGPYEQYF. DNA of the CDR3: TGTGCCAGCAGCTTAACCTCCCCACTAGCGGGAGGGCCCTACGAGCAGTACTTC.

CDR3 in DNA: TGTGCCAGCAGACAAGACAGGGGGCCCTACAATGAGCAGTTCTTC. Its translation: CASRQDRGPYNEQFF. The V call is TRBV5-4, the J call TRBJ2-1; 10 bases match TRBD1. CDR3 length: 15 residues. J lost 2 bases, V lost 5 bases, and 4 bases had no gene match. CDR1 is SGHNT, CDR2 YYREEE, per germline (reference sequence).

V is TRBV7-9 and J is TRBJ1-1; D not certain. The CDR3 covers 13 residues. V was pared by 3 bases and J by 1 base, with 6 bases between. Germline-derived CDR1 and CDR2 are SEHNR and FQNEAQ (reference sequence). The CDR3: CASSFLENTEAFF. In DNA form, the CDR3 reads TGTGCCAGCAGCTTCTTAGAGAACACTGAAGCTTTCTTT.

This CDR3 is CSVRGAGGEQFF. In DNA form, the CDR3 reads TGCAGCGTTCGAGGGGCGGGGGGTGAGCAGTTCTTC. This chain joins TRBV29-1 and TRBJ2-1, with 8 nucleotides matching TRBD2. The CDR3 runs 12 residues. Losses at the gene ends were 5 bases for V and 9 bases for J; bases not matched to a gene: 6. Germline V gene sequence: CDR1 SQVTM, CDR2 ANQGSEA.

This chain joins TRBV6-5 and TRBJ2-2, with D tentatively TRBD1 or TRBD2 (5 bases each). Germline lookup yields CDR1 MNHEY and CDR2 SVGAGI. The CDR3 is 15 amino acids. Trimming removed 7 bases at V and 5 bases at J, with 17 bases between. The CDR3 nucleotides read TGTGCCAGCAAAGACTTCTCAGGGAGTACCGGGGAGCTGTTTTTT. Translation gives CASKDFSGSTGELFF.

The chain is built from TRBV11-2 and TRBJ2-7; 9 positions match TRBD1. V shed 5 bases, J shed 4 bases, and the junction held 6 bases outside the gene matches. The CDR3 extends over 14 amino acids. Germline CDR1 reads SGHAT; CDR2 reads FQNNGV. The CDR3 region is CASSTRTGEYEQYF. CDR3 nucleotide sequence: TGTGCCAGCAGCACCCGGACAGGGGAGTACGAGCAGTACTTC.

The rearrangement links TRBV29-1 to TRBJ2-7; 8 positions agree with TRBD1. The CDR3 runs 15 residues. V lost 4 bases and J lost 3; bases outside the gene matches: 11. The germline CDR1 and CDR2 sequences are SQVTM and ANQGSEA. The CDR3 sequence: CSVVGRGREVYEQYF. In nucleotides, the CDR3 is TGCAGCGTTGTTGGCAGGGGGCGCGAGGTCTACGAGCAGTACTTC.

The chain employs TRBV19 and TRBJ1-5; D call uncertain. The V and J ends lost 0 bases and 7 bases respectively, with 7 bases between them. This CDR3 spans 13 amino acids. Germline V CDR1 and CDR2: LNHDA, SQIVND (reference sequence). The CDR3 DNA reads TGTGCCAGTAGTATAGAATGGAGGCAGCCCCAGCATTTT. It codes for CASSIEWRQPQHF.